Listed here are 8 T cell receptor beta chains from one sample, sequenced in a study of glioma-infiltrating T cells after dendritic cell vaccination. Method: immunoSEQ multiplex PCR; TCRdb's copy keeps in-frame clones and lacks some. Of some 90,000 clones listed, 75% to 85% are singletons. The time point denotes: after dendritic cell vaccination, including at tumor progression/relapse. Material: blood, obtained after dendritic cell vaccination. The source of these receptors is a human donor with glioblastoma.

This clone was observed once. This chain links TRBV19 with TRBJ2-7; 9 nucleotides line up with TRBD2. The CDR3 runs 15 residues. The trim removed 5 bases at V and 0 bases at J, leaving 5 bases unmatched. Germline CDR1 is LNHDA and CDR2 is SQIVND (reference sequence). The CDR3: CASSGISGGSYEQYF. In DNA form, the CDR3 reads TGTGCCAGTAGTGGAATTAGCGGGGGCTCCTACGAGCAGTACTTC.

This chain joins TRBV7-9 and TRBJ1-1; TRBD1 matches 7 bases. V lost 5 bases to trimming and J lost 4 bases; unmatched junction nucleotides: 10. Germline values: CDR1 SEHNR, CDR2 FQNEAQ (reference sequence). The CDR3 consists of 15 residues. CDR3 in DNA: TGTGCCAGCAGCGGTCGACAGGGTAGGTTCACTGAAGCTTTCTTT. Protein product: CASSGRQGRFTEAFF.

V gene TRBV6-5 combines with J gene TRBJ2-7, with 15 bases lining up with TRBD2. In germline, CDR1 is MNHEY, CDR2 SVGAGI. The CDR3 loop spans 15 amino acids. Trimming removed 4 bases from V and 7 bases from J; junction bases left unmatched: 5. CDR3 bases: TGTGCCAGCAGTTGGACTAGCGGGAGGGCCTGGGAGCAGTACGTC. Translating gives CASSWTSGRAWEQYV.

The rearrangement joins TRBV10-3 to TRBJ2-7, with 7 bases lining up with TRBD1. Germline values: CDR1 ENHRY, CDR2 SYGVKD. V shed 6 bases, J shed 0 bases, and the junction held 5 bases outside the gene matches. This CDR3 comprises 14 residues. The CDR3 DNA follows: TGTGCCATCAGCTTGGGGACAGCCTCCTACGAGCAGTACTTC. Its translation is CAISLGTASYEQYF.

The chain links TRBV5-8 to TRBJ1-5; D is uncertain. The CDR3 length is 12 residues. V was trimmed by 4 bases and J by 5 bases, leaving 7 bases between them. CDR1 is SGHTS, CDR2 YDEGEE, per germline. CDR3 nucleotide sequence: TGTGCCAGCAGCACTACATATCAGCCCCAGCATTTT. Translating it yields CASSTTYQPQHF.

V is TRBV7-9 and J is TRBJ2-3; 8 bases map to TRBD2. This CDR3 contains 15 residues. V lost 0 bases, J lost 5 bases, and 4 bases stayed unmatched. Looked up from germline, CDR1 is SEHNR and CDR2 is FQNEAQ (reference sequence). This CDR3 is CASSLAALAGDTQYF. DNA for the CDR3: TGTGCCAGCAGCTTAGCGGCCCTAGCGGGAGATACGCAGTATTTT.

V gene TRBV18 combines with J gene TRBJ1-3; 8 nucleotides agree with TRBD1. Germline values: CDR1 KGHSH, CDR2 LQKENI. The length of the CDR3 is 15 residues. V gave up 0 bases and J gave up 4 bases; unmatched junction bases: 2. DNA for the CDR3: TGTGCCAGCTCACCACCTGACAGGGGAGGAAACACCATATATTTT. Its translation: CASSPPDRGGNTIYF. Drawing the rest from reference TRBV18 and TRBJ1-3, the complete variable domain is NAGVMQNPRHLVRRRGQEARLRCSPMKGHSHVYWYRQLPEEGLKFMVYLQKENIIDESGMPKERFSAEFPKEGPSILRIQQVVRGDSAAYFCASSPPDRGGNTIYFGEGSWLTVV.

The chain uses TRBV5-1 and TRBJ2-1, with 10 bases that match TRBD2. The CDR3 consists of 16 residues. From germline, CDR1 is SGHRS and CDR2 YFSETQ. The junction had 9 bases not matched to a gene; V was cut back by 4 bases and J by 5 bases. This CDR3 is CASSRQTSGRNNEQFF. The CDR3 DNA sequence: TGCGCCAGCAGCCGGCAGACTAGCGGGCGAAACAATGAGCAGTTCTTC.